This passage covers 27 T cell receptor beta chains from one sample sequenced in a study of PD-L1 blockade in urothelial cancer. Produced via immunoSEQ multiplex PCR; TCRdb's table is partial and in-frame only. The table has 20,000 to 25,000 clones, 90% to 95% seen once; the top ten hold approximately 10%. This sample's time point: peripheral blood 6 weeks after treatment start. The sequencing used PBMCs, collected around atezolizumab (anti-PD-L1) treatment. The receptors stem from a woman aged 55-75 years with urothelial cancer.

CDR3 DNA: TGTGCCAGCAGTTACTCTAGCGGGAGTCCTGAGCAGTTCTTC. This sequence encodes CASSYSSGSPEQFF. The chain joins TRBV6-6 to TRBJ2-1, with TRBD2 matching over 9 bases. CDR3 size: 14 residues. V shed 0 bases, J shed 9 bases, and the junction held 3 bases outside the gene matches. Germline V gene sequence: CDR1 MNHNY, CDR2 SVGAGI (reference sequence).

This clone was seen once. The chain has TRBV10-3 and TRBJ1-1, with D possibly matching TRBD1 (6 bases). Trimming pared 6 bases from V and 4 bases from J, leaving 12 bases between. The CDR3 has 13 amino acids. CDR1 and CDR2 (germline): ENHRY, SYGVKD. CDR3 sequence reads: CAIRGQRGTEAFF. DNA for the CDR3: TGTGCCATCAGAGGACAGCGGGGCACTGAAGCTTTCTTT.

The chain has TRBV18 and TRBJ1-2; D perhaps matches TRBD1 (5 bases). Germline lookup yields CDR1 KGHSH and CDR2 LQKENI. V lost 2 bases and J lost 3, with 10 bases in between. The CDR3 totals 14 residues. CDR3 in amino acids: CASSPGGGDYGYTF. The CDR3 coding sequence is TGTGCCAGCTCACCAGGGGGAGGCGACTATGGCTACACCTTC. The full variable domain, completed using reference TRBV18 and TRBJ1-2, is NAGVMQNPRHLVRRRGQEARLRCSPMKGHSHVYWYRQLPEEGLKFMVYLQKENIIDESGMPKERFSAEFPKEGPSILRIQQVVRGDSAAYFCASSPGGGDYGYTFGSGTRLTVV.

The chain is built from TRBV23-1 and TRBJ2-2, with 10 bases lining up with TRBD1. TRBV23-1 falls under the ORF class, with uncertain function. The V gene end was trimmed by 0 bases and the J gene end by 7 bases; junction bases not matched to a gene: 11. The CDR3 length is 18 residues. CDR3 sequence reads: CASSQSSTGGVYGGELFF. CDR3 in DNA: TGCGCCAGCAGTCAATCGTCGACAGGGGGCGTTTATGGCGGGGAGCTGTTTTTT.

The J gene is TRBJ2-5, the V gene TRBV2; 7 bases agree with TRBD2. The CDR3 totals 14 residues. CDR1 is SNHLY and CDR2 is FYNNEI in the germline V gene. V was pared by 7 bases and J by 5 bases, with 10 bases of the junction left unmatched. CDR3 bases: TGTGCCAGCAAACTCGGACTAGTGGGCGAGACCCAGTACTTC. Protein: CASKLGLVGETQYF.

This clone showed up just once. CDR3 amino acids: CASSLVRGNTGELFF. The CDR3 DNA sequence: TGTGCCAGCAGCTTAGTCCGGGGGAACACCGGGGAGCTGTTTTTT. This chain links TRBV7-6 with TRBJ2-2; D is possibly TRBD2 (5 bases). Germline V gene data show CDR1 as SGHVS and CDR2 as FNYEAQ. Trimming left V 1 base short and J 1 base short, with 7 bases between. The CDR3 is 15 residues long.

This clone was picked up one time. The rearrangement links TRBV5-6 to TRBJ1-4; TRBD1 agrees at 9 bases. There are 16 residues in the CDR3. V was pared by 0 bases and J by 7 bases, with 7 bases of the junction left unmatched. Germline-derived CDR1 and CDR2 are SGHDT and YYEEEE. CDR3 loop: CASSLDRGLLVEKLFF. CDR3 in DNA: TGTGCCAGCAGCTTGGACAGGGGGCTACTAGTTGAAAAACTGTTTTTT. The full variable domain, with the rest looked up from reference TRBV5-6 and TRBJ1-4, is DAGVTQSPTHLIKTRGQQVTLRCSPKSGHDTVSWYQQALGQGPQFIFQYYEEEERQRGNFPDRFSGHQFPNYSSELNVNALLLGDSALYLCASSLDRGLLVEKLFFGSGTQLSVL.

This clone came up once. The V and J genes are TRBV19 and TRBJ1-2, with 8 bases fitting TRBD1. Germline lookup yields CDR1 LNHDA and CDR2 SQIVND (reference sequence). The CDR3 sequence is 13 residues long. The J segment lost 10 bases and the V segment lost 11 bases, leaving 15 bases of the junction unmatched. DNA of the CDR3: TGTGCCGCCGCACCGGGACAGGCTATTTCCTACACCTTC. This gives the protein CAAAPGQAISYTF.

V is TRBV5-1 and J is TRBJ1-1, with 9 nucleotides matching TRBD1. After removal of 0 bases from V and 5 bases from J, the junction contained 2 bases not matched to a gene. The CDR3 length is 14 residues. Looked up from germline, CDR1 is SGHRS and CDR2 is YFSETQ. The CDR3 region is CASSLDRGQTEAFF. The CDR3 region has the DNA TGCGCCAGCAGCTTGGACAGGGGGCAGACTGAAGCTTTCTTT.

The V and J genes are TRBV27 and TRBJ1-2; TRBD1 matches 8 bases. The CDR3 is made up of 16 amino acids. V lost 2 bases to trimming and J lost 5 bases; unmatched junction nucleotides: 10. Germline CDR1 is MNHEY and CDR2 is SMNVEV (reference sequence). The CDR3 coding sequence is TGTGCCAGCAGTTTAGAGGGGACAGGTGGGGGGTATGGCTACACCTTC. It is translated as CASSLEGTGGGYGYTF.

V and J are TRBV28 and TRBJ2-7, with 7 nucleotides matching TRBD2. The CDR3 runs 14 residues. Germline assignment: CDR1 MDHEN and CDR2 SYDVKM. Germline trimming cut 5 bases from V and 4 bases from J; bases unmatched to any gene: 8. The CDR3 is CASSTPRLAYEQYF. The CDR3 nucleotides read TGTGCCAGCAGTACCCCCCGACTAGCTTACGAGCAGTACTTC. The variable domain in full, completed from reference TRBV28 and TRBJ2-7, reads DVKVTQSSRYLVKRTGEKVFLECVQDMDHENMFWYRQDPGLGLRLIYFSYDVKMKEKGDIPEGYSVSREKKERFSLILESASTNQTSMYLCASSTPRLAYEQYFGPGTRLTVT.

The chain couples TRBV10-3 to TRBJ2-7; a possible D gene is TRBD1 (6 bases). Germline assignment: CDR1 ENHRY and CDR2 SYGVKD. Trimming removed 3 bases from V and 8 bases from J, with 8 bases in between. The CDR3 consists of 11 residues. The CDR3 here is CAISEGGQQYF. The CDR3 coding sequence is TGTGCCATCAGTGAAGGGGGTCAGCAGTACTTC.

The J gene is TRBJ1-5, the V gene TRBV28; D possibly corresponds to TRBD1 (5 bases). The germline V and J ends were trimmed by 2 bases and 3 bases, with 14 bases remaining between them. Looked up from germline, CDR1 is MDHEN and CDR2 is SYDVKM. The CDR3 is 16 amino acids. CDR3 DNA: TGTGCCAGCAGTTTAACGGGGGTTAGCCCCAATCAGCCCCAGCATTTT. Translated, it gives CASSLTGVSPNQPQHF.

The chain links TRBV4-2 to TRBJ2-7; 9 bases are shared with TRBD1. V lost 5 bases and J lost 3; bases outside the gene matches: 5. This CDR3 is 14 amino acids long. Germline CDR1 is LGHNA and CDR2 is YNFKEQ. CDR3 in DNA: TGTGCCAGCAGCAACAACAGGGGGCTCTACGAGCAGTACTTC. It codes for CASSNNRGLYEQYF.

This rearrangement joins TRBV5-5 to TRBJ2-3, with 8 nucleotides matching TRBD2. The V gene's germline CDR1 is SGHKS and CDR2 YYEKEE (reference sequence). Unmatched junction bases numbered 4, after V lost 0 bases and J lost 4 bases. The CDR3 sequence is 15 residues long. CDR3 loop: CASSLEQRGSDTQYF. The CDR3 DNA reads as TGTGCCAGCAGCTTGGAACAGCGGGGGTCAGATACGCAGTATTTT.

V gene TRBV11-2 combines with J gene TRBJ1-2; D perhaps matches TRBD1 (6 bases). The germline gives CDR1 SGHAT, CDR2 FQNNGV. Trimming left V 3 bases short and J 7 bases short, with 6 bases between. This CDR3 spans 11 amino acids. The CDR3 nucleotides read TGTGCCAGCAGCTTCAGGGGTGGCTACACCTTC. As protein: CASSFRGGYTF.

V usage is TRBV2 and J usage is TRBJ2-7; D gene uncertain. Germline assignment: CDR1 SNHLY and CDR2 FYNNEI. This CDR3 spans 11 amino acids. V shed 5 bases and J shed 3 bases, with 5 bases lying between them. CDR3 DNA sequence: TGTGCCAGCAGTTATAACTACGAGCAGTACTTC. It is translated as CASSYNYEQYF.

The chain joins TRBV7-3 to TRBJ2-5; 8 bases match TRBD1. The CDR3 spans 13 residues. Trimming at V came to 0 bases and at J to 7 bases, leaving 1 base not matched to a gene. Germline V CDR1 and CDR2: SGHTA, FQGTGA. The CDR3 region has the DNA TGTGCCAGCAGCTTAACCCAGGGGGCGACCCAGTACTTC. This gives the protein CASSLTQGATQYF.

The rearrangement uses TRBV5-1 and TRBJ2-1; 8 bases fit TRBD2. Germline V lookup: CDR1 SGHRS, CDR2 YFSETQ. V lost 0 bases to trimming and J lost 10 bases; unmatched junction nucleotides: 6. The CDR3 loop spans 14 amino acids. The CDR3, as DNA: TGCGCCAGCAGCTTGGCCAGGGTAGCGGGGGAGCAGTTCTTC. Translating it yields CASSLARVAGEQFF.

The chain recombines TRBV4-1 with TRBJ2-3; the D gene is possibly TRBD2 (6 bases). The V gene lost 5 bases and the J gene lost 4 bases, with 19 bases spanning the gap. Germline-derived CDR1 and CDR2 are MGHRA and YSYEKL. This CDR3 contains 16 residues. CDR3 amino acids: CASSSGETRTADTQYF. The CDR3 DNA sequence: TGCGCCAGCAGCTCGGGGGAAACGCGCACCGCAGATACGCAGTATTTT.

V gene TRBV5-1 combines with J gene TRBJ1-1; 8 bases match TRBD1. Per germline, CDR1 SGHRS and CDR2 YFSETQ. With 4 bases clipped from V and 10 bases from J, the junction kept 6 bases outside the gene matches. CDR3 size: 12 residues. CDR3 sequence reads: CASSQETGVAFF. CDR3 sequence (DNA): TGCGCCAGCAGCCAAGAGACAGGGGTAGCTTTCTTT. Full variable domain (outside the CDR3, taken from reference TRBV5-1 and TRBJ1-1): KAGVTQTPRYLIKTRGQQVTLSCSPISGHRSVSWYQQTPGQGLQFLFEYFSETQRNKGNFPGRFSGRQFSNSRSEMNVSTLELGDSALYLCASSQETGVAFFGQGTRLTVV.

The chain couples TRBV19 to TRBJ2-2; the match to TRBD2 covers 9 bases. With V trimmed by 3 bases and J by 6 bases, 8 bases remained unmatched. The CDR3 covers 16 residues. CDR1 and CDR2 from the germline V gene are LNHDA and SQIVND (reference sequence). The CDR3 sequence is CASSMSLAGPAGELFF. In DNA, the CDR3 is TGTGCCAGTAGTATGAGTCTAGCGGGACCGGCCGGGGAGCTGTTTTTT.

CDR3 bases: TGCGCCAGCAGCCCTGACAGGGAGAGGGCTTTGGCCGGCTACAATGAGCAGTTCTTC. Its translation: CASSPDRERALAGYNEQFF. This chain uses TRBV5-1 with TRBJ2-1; 7 bases map to TRBD1. The V and J ends lost 4 bases and 3 bases, in that order; junction bases with no gene match: 19. The CDR3 is made up of 19 amino acids. Germline lookup yields CDR1 SGHRS and CDR2 YFSETQ.

The chain is built from TRBV19 and TRBJ1-1, with 11 bases identical to TRBD1. This CDR3 is built from 18 residues. Germline loops: CDR1 LNHDA, CDR2 SQIVND (reference sequence). J lost 1 base, V lost 1 base, and 8 bases had no gene match. In DNA, the CDR3 is TGTGCCAGTAGTATAGGCAGGACAGGGGGCCGACCGAACACTGAAGCTTTCTTT. Translated: CASSIGRTGGRPNTEAFF.

This sequence joins TRBV5-1 and TRBJ2-2, with 7 bases that match TRBD2. Trimming cost V 1 base and J 4 bases; bases outside gene matches: 10. The CDR3 extends over 17 amino acids. The germline V gene has CDR1 SGHRS and CDR2 YFSETQ. The CDR3 DNA is TGCGCCAGCAGCTTGTTCTCGGAGGGAGGGAGCACCGGGGAGCTGTTTTTT. This encodes CASSLFSEGGSTGELFF. The complete variable domain, with remaining parts taken from reference TRBV5-1 and TRBJ2-2, reads KAGVTQTPRYLIKTRGQQVTLSCSPISGHRSVSWYQQTPGQGLQFLFEYFSETQRNKGNFPGRFSGRQFSNSRSEMNVSTLELGDSALYLCASSLFSEGGSTGELFFGEGSRLTVL.

This clone was counted a few times. The rearrangement links TRBV27 to TRBJ2-2; 9 nucleotides line up with TRBD1. CDR3 length: 15 amino acids. Germline-derived CDR1 and CDR2 are MNHEY and SMNVEV (reference sequence). Trimming cost V 3 bases and J 6 bases; bases outside gene matches: 5. The CDR3 sequence: CASSLTGGSPGELFF. As DNA, the CDR3 is TGTGCCAGCAGTTTGACAGGGGGGAGTCCCGGGGAGCTGTTTTTT.

The chain employs TRBV4-1 and TRBJ2-5; 7 bases match TRBD2. This CDR3 spans 16 amino acids. Germline trimming cut 1 base from V and 1 base from J; bases unmatched to any gene: 6. CDR1 is MGHRA, CDR2 YSYEKL, per germline. CDR3 protein: CASSQVWGGLQETQYF. The CDR3 DNA is TGCGCCAGCAGCCAAGTCTGGGGGGGTCTCCAAGAGACCCAGTACTTC.